This is a list of T cell receptor beta chains from one sample in a study of identical twins' blood T cells. TCRdb used MiXCR to reprocess the 5' RACE reads, holding one entry per CDR3 protein. The sample includes 400,000 or so distinct CDR3 sequences, roughly 31% of them seen just once. Source material: PBMCs. All receptors derive from a woman between 18 and 49 years old in good health. Each CDR3 is given with its conserved first and last residue. D genes are given only for firm matches. Size is stated for part of the rows, as once, few or many counts, or as a class when the clone is expanded.

. few TRBJ1-1 TRBV5-1 CASSSGETEAFF TGCGCCAGCAGCTCCGGGGAAACTGAAGCTTTCTTT
TRBD2 many TRBJ2-3 TRBV6-1 CASSERGLATDTQYF TGTGCCAGCAGTGAAAGGGGACTAGCCACAGATACGCAGTATTTT
TRBD1 few TRBJ2-3 TRBV20-1 CSAWTGQTQYF TGCAGTGCTTGGACAGGCCAAACGCAGTATTTT
TRBD2 . TRBJ2-3 TRBV20-1 CSAPPSGSTDTQYF TGCAGTGCTCCCCCTAGCGGAAGCACAGATACGCAGTATTTT
TRBD1 . TRBJ1-1 TRBV2 CASSLRTGGDTEAFF TGTGCCAGCAGTTTACGGACAGGGGGGGACACTGAAGCTTTCTTT
. . TRBJ2-1 TRBV5-1 CASGAGSAYNEQFF TGCGCCAGTGGAGCCGGCAGCGCCTACAATGAGCAGTTCTTC
. few TRBJ1-1 TRBV20-1 CSWTEIMNTEAFF TGCAGTTGGACAGAAATCATGAACACTGAAGCTTTCTTT
. . TRBJ2-1 TRBV7-9 CASTTGNEQFF TGTGCCAGCACCACGGGAAACGAGCAGTTCTTC
. many TRBJ2-7 TRBV20-1 CSACSVSSYEQYF TGCAGTGCTTGTTCAGTGAGCTCCTACGAGCAGTACTTC
. . TRBJ1-3 TRBV29-1 CSVEVATGNTIYF TGCAGCGTTGAAGTCGCGACAGGAAACACCATATATTTT
TRBD2 . TRBJ2-4 TRBV14 CASSRRREGMNIQHF TGTGCCAGCAGCCGTCGCCGGGAGGGGATGAACATTCAGCACTTC
TRBD2 few TRBJ2-3 TRBV5-6 CASSSKGGWSDTQYF TGTGCCAGCAGTTCCAAGGGAGGGTGGTCAGATACGCAGTATTTT
TRBD1 . TRBJ1-1 TRBV20-1 CSAHSGTGKVAFF TGCAGTGCCCATTCCGGGACAGGGAAGGTAGCTTTCTTT
TRBD1 . TRBJ1-4 TRBV4-3 CASNQGQVGGEKLFF TGCGCCAGCAACCAAGGACAGGTGGGGGGTGAAAAACTGTTTTTT
. . TRBJ1-6 TRBV27 CASNFQGNNSPLHF TGTGCCAGCAATTTCCAGGGGAATAATTCACCCCTCCACTTT
TRBD1 . TRBJ1-2 TRBV29-1 CSVEDRGVYTF TGCAGCGTTGAGGACAGGGGCGTCTACACCTTC
. few TRBJ2-1 TRBV11-2 CASSLWTEQFF TGTGCCAGCAGCTTGTGGACGGAGCAGTTCTTC
. many TRBJ1-3 TRBV6-5 CASSYSQGTGNTIYF TGTGCCAGCAGTTACTCGCAAGGAACTGGAAACACCATATATTTT
. . TRBJ2-2 TRBV29-1 CSVEDRRNTGEPFF TGCAGCGTTGAAGACAGGAGGAACACCGGGGAGCCGTTTTTT
. few TRBJ1-5 TRBV12-3/TRBV12-4 CASSLVGSNQPQHF TGTGCCAGCAGTTTGGTCGGGAGCAATCAGCCCCAGCATTTT
. . TRBJ2-7 TRBV10-3 CAISGGTYEQYF TGTGCCATCAGTGGGGGGACCTACGAGCAGTACTTC
TRBD2 . TRBJ2-2 TRBV7-3 CASSLTGTSGVNTGELFF TGTGCCAGCAGCTTAACTGGGACTAGCGGGGTTAACACCGGGGAGCTGTTTTTT
. many TRBJ1-3 TRBV11-2 CASSPLPSGNTIYF TGTGCCAGCAGCCCCTTACCCTCTGGAAACACCATATATTTT
. . TRBJ1-2 TRBV29-1 CSVGDLERYYGYTF TGCAGCGTTGGGGACCTAGAGCGGTACTATGGCTACACCTTC
. many TRBJ2-7 TRBV27 CASSQKTGYEQYF TGTGCCAGCAGTCAAAAGACAGGCTACGAGCAGTACTTC
. . TRBJ2-3 TRBV10-3 CAISVDPVGVPYF TGTGCCATCAGTGTTGACCCAGTGGGGGTGCCGTATTTT
. few TRBJ1-6 TRBV6-1 CASSELRRSSPLHF TGTGCCAGCAGTGAACTGCGCCGATCCTCACCCCTCCACTTT
. . TRBJ1-2 TRBV9 CASGGPRESYTF TGTGCCAGCGGGGGACCCCGTGAGAGCTACACCTTC